This T cell receptor (beta chain) was recovered during a study of lymphopenia after photon versus proton radiotherapy (dated by TCRdb to the late 2010s). Regarding the complete study: The study compared the immunological effects of photon versus proton radiation therapy in patients with gastrointestinal tumors who developed high-grade lymphopenia. The goal of the study was to describe how the two radiation modalities differ in their effects on the immune system. The cohort included roughly 20 patients with gastrointestinal tumors who developed lymphopenia after receiving either photon or proton therapy. What the research found in general, with its limitations: During treatment, patients who received photon therapy lost naive T cells and TCR diversity and gained effector/memory populations, whereas patients who received proton therapy remained relatively stable. Across the cohort, an inverse correlation was found between a larger post-nadir drop in TCR diversity and overall survival time among patients who died. After the lymphocyte count nadir, repertoires from photon-treated patients showed oligoclonal expansion, particularly of CD8+ Temra cells, and this expansion drove the decline in diversity. The authors looked at the survival association only in patients who died, and they framed better survival with proton therapy as a possibility rather than a demonstrated result.

Library creation used the immunoSEQ multiplex PCR assay. T cell repertoires were profiled with deep sequencing of rearranged TCR beta loci together with multiparametric flow cytometry. TCRdb holds this immuneACCESS table with in-frame rearrangements only. Some clones are missing; in checked studies, unresolved V genes explain under half, and the rest has no known cause. This sample lists 150,000 to 200,000 clones; around 85% were detected once. The biggest ten clones account for approximately 4.8% of the sample. As for this clone: The specificity of this receptor is unknown. Sequence at one end of the junction differs from germline and may be a read error.

The CDR3 starts with the cysteine, ends with the phenylalanine, and has 14 residues. CDR3 DNA is the only sequence kept; it has 42 bases, read in frame from the first base. From the germline V gene (reference sequence), CDR1 is LNHDA and CDR2 is SQIVND. The receptor was derived from a man in his forties or fifties with gastric cancer. Sample: peripheral blood, taken from a patient treated with photon-based radiotherapy. This receptor chain uses TRBV19 and TRBJ1-1, with the identity of the D gene unclear. The CDR3 in this case is CASSIGPGNAEAFF. The base sequence is TGTGCCAGTAGTATAGGCCCGGGGAACGCTGAAGCTTTCTTT.